This T cell receptor beta chain was recovered during a study of T cells in Graves' hyperthyroidism and ophthalmopathy. Broader study findings: Ophthalmopathy was identified by the model a median around 6.9 months ahead of onset.

TCR beta CDR3 regions were amplified from RNA. Primed by the HTBI set, a first-round RT-PCR was run on the TCR CDR3. One entry per CDR3 protein, called by TCRdb with MiXCR from the multiplex PCR reads. This repertoire shows a few hundred thousand distinct CDR3 sequences, around 45% found once; its top ten account for roughly 7.7%. As regards this clonotype: Its specificity is unknown.

Germline values: CDR1 KGHDR, CDR2 SFDVKD. The CDR3 has 15 amino acids. The V gene end was trimmed by 2 bases and the J gene end by 1 base; junction bases not matched to a gene: 3. The source of this sequence is a woman under 30 with Graves' hyperthyroidism. The rearrangement links TRBV24-1 to TRBJ2-5; 7 bases are a match to TRBD1. The sample comprised peripheral blood or thyroid tissue (not recorded which). This CDR3 reads CATSDSWTGQETQYF. In DNA, the CDR3 is TGTGCCACCAGTGATTCATGGACAGGCCAAGAGACCCAGTACTTC.